The clone carrying this TCR beta chain was detected a few times. Trimming took 5 bases from V and 8 from J, leaving 16 bases between them. This CDR3 contains 14 residues. Germline values: CDR1 MNHEY, CDR2 SMNVEV (reference sequence). The data were taken from a study of blood T cells in healthy people across ages. Using a J-beta primer mix together with a sample-barcoded 5' primer, a second PCR was run for roughly 6 to 11 cycles. TCRdb processed the 5' RACE reads anew with MiXCR; each CDR3 protein has one entry. The table has some 1.4 million distinct CDR3 sequences, 40% to 50% seen once; the top ten hold 7.9%.

The sample taken for sequencing was blood. The sequence was obtained from a woman between 18 and 29 years old in good health. The chain is built from TRBV27 and TRBJ2-1; D unclear. The CDR3 is CASSPSRVWDEQFF. The CDR3 coding sequence is TGTGCCAGCAGTCCCAGTCGGGTCTGGGATGAGCAGTTCTTC.